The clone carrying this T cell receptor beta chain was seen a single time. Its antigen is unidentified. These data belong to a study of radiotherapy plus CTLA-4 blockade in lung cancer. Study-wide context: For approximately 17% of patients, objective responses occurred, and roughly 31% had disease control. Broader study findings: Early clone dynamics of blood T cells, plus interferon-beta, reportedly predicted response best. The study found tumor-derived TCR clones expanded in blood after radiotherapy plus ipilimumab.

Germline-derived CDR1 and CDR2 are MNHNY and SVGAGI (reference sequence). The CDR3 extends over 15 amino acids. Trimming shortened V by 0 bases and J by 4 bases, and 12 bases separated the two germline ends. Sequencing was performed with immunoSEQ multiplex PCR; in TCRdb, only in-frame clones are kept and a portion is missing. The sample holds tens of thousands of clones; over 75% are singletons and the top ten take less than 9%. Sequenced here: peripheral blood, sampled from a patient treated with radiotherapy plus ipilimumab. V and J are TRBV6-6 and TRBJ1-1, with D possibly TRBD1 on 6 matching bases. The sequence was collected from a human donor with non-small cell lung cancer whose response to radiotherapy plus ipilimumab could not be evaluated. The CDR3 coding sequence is TGTGCCAGCAGTTACTCTTCAGGGGCGGGCACTGAAGCTTTCTTT. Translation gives CASSYSSGAGTEAFF.